This TCR beta chain was retrieved from a study of blood T cell repertoires in COVID-19. Study as a whole: Researchers got acute and convalescent COVID-19 samples from the United States, Italy and Spain. In each case, the material was cDNA or gDNA derived from T cells, B-cell-depleted T cells, or PBMCs.

In the study's own analysis: From reference gene primer amplification, estimates of nucleated cell counts were derived. Produced via immunoSEQ multiplex PCR; TCRdb's table is partial and in-frame only. V and J calls plus clone size are reproduced from that table; the DNA served to infer D and trimming. The sample shows over 200,000 clones, roughly nine tenths of them seen only once. J was trimmed by 7 bases and V by 4 bases; bases with no gene match: 9. From germline, CDR1 is MGHDK and CDR2 SYGVNS. The CDR3 length is 15 residues. This chain connects TRBV25-1 to TRBJ1-4; 7 positions agree with TRBD1. This sequence originates from a human donor in a cohort exposed to, infected with or recovered from COVID-19 (not recorded which). The donor label of this sample is uncertain. Sequencing used PBMCs or T cells enriched from blood (not recorded which). This chain's CDR3 is CASSGPYRGGEKLFF. CDR3 in DNA: TGTGCCAGCAGTGGGCCCTACAGGGGAGGTGAAAAACTGTTTTTT.